This T cell receptor (beta chain) was profiled in a study of molecular identifiers for immune sequencing clone quantification. There are a few counts of this clonotype. V lost 5 bases, J lost 3 bases, and 10 bases stayed unmatched. CDR1 is SEHNR, CDR2 FQNEAQ, per germline (reference sequence). This CDR3 spans 16 amino acids. The use of previously described methods and listed TCR primers produced the bulk TCR libraries. A single record per CDR3 protein comes from TCRdb applying MiXCR to the PCR reads. The table records 460,000 or so distinct CDR3 sequences, roughly 25% of them present only once. The genes are TRBV7-9 and TRBJ1-5, with 7 bases that match TRBD1. Sequencing was carried out using naive CD8+ T cells from blood, with Jurkat cell RNA spiked in. Subset described: FACS-sorted CD8+CD4-CCR7+CD45RA+ naive T cells. The clonotype originates from a human donor in good health. Some libraries in this study had Jurkat cell RNA spiked in. The CDR3 loop reads CASSRETGRSNQPQHF. The CDR3 nucleotides read TGTGCCAGCAGCCGTGAGACAGGGAGATCCAATCAGCCCCAGCATTTT.